These T cell receptor beta chains were read from a single sample in a study of T cells in localized non-small cell lung cancer. Generated by immunoSEQ multiplex PCR, the TCRdb table keeps only in-frame clones and is missing some. The data hold fewer than 2,000 clones, with 15% to 20% observed a single time. The material was normal lung tissue next to the tumor, obtained before any cancer treatment. These receptors were obtained from a woman aged 35-70 years with stage I lung adenocarcinoma. The conserved cysteine and the conserved F or W are not part of the CDR3 here. Some rows mark clone size as missing; the rest say once, few, many or name a class of expanded clone.

size: few
J: TRBJ2-7
V: TRBV11-3
CDR3: ASSGGGSGAYEQY

size: few
J: TRBJ1-5
V: TRBV7-2
CDR3: ASSRQGNQPQH

size: -
J: TRBJ2-7
V: TRBV6-8
CDR3: ASSSIGLPYEQY

size: -
J: TRBJ2-2
V: TRBV11-3
CDR3: ASSSLAGPTGELF

size: few
J: TRBJ2-7
V: TRBV19
CDR3: ASSIGPTYEQY

size: -
J: TRBJ2-5
V: TRBV14
CDR3: ASSRERGSETQY

size: -
J: TRBJ2-1
V: TRBV9
CDR3: ASSPGTIGGGEQF

size: few
J: TRBJ2-1
V: TRBV28
CDR3: ASSSLGATVRWNEQF

size: -
J: TRBJ1-5
V: TRBV6-8
CDR3: ASRSGTGRQPQH

size: medium-sized
J: TRBJ1-1
V: TRBV7-2
CDR3: ASSLGQNTEAF

size: large
J: TRBJ2-4
V: TRBV7-2
CDR3: ASRGDTENIQY

size: -
J: TRBJ2-3
V: TRBV25-1
CDR3: ASSEFRGNTDTQY

size: -
J: TRBJ2-1
V: TRBV9
CDR3: ASSPGPEGPPYNEQF

size: few
J: TRBJ1-6
V: TRBV11-3
CDR3: ASSLLGQHGNSPLH

size: medium-sized
J: TRBJ2-7
V: TRBV11-3
CDR3: ASSQLAGDYEQY

size: -
J: TRBJ2-2
V: TRBV9
CDR3: ASSESFGARTTGELF

size: few
J: TRBJ1-6
V: TRBV6-8
CDR3: AISDSGGRDSPLH

size: -
J: TRBJ1-2
V: TRBV6-8
CDR3: AIRPGQGSYGYT

size: few
J: TRBJ2-7
V: TRBV23-1
CDR3: ASSLYGGASEQY

size: -
J: TRBJ2-7
V: TRBV19
CDR3: ASSVSRTATYEQY

size: few
J: TRBJ1-2
V: TRBV11-3
CDR3: ASSSDRVRDGYT

size: few
J: TRBJ2-7
V: TRBV9
CDR3: ASSVSHGKGNEQY

size: few
J: TRBJ2-1
V: TRBV6-8
CDR3: ASSLWEFRGAPNEQF

size: -
J: TRBJ1-3
V: TRBV29-1
CDR3: SVGDSNSGNTIY

size: -
J: TRBJ1-6
V: TRBV9
CDR3: ASSVVGRGNSPLH

size: few
J: TRBJ1-4
V: TRBV19
CDR3: ASSMNGRSEKLF

size: few
J: TRBJ1-1
V: TRBV6-8
CDR3: ASSPRDSPSSNTEAF

size: -
J: TRBJ1-2
V: TRBV11-3
CDR3: ASSLGDRANYGYT

size: -
J: TRBJ1-3
V: TRBV11-3
CDR3: ASHGGAPGNTIY

size: -
J: TRBJ1-1
V: TRBV25-1
CDR3: ASSEYRGLEAF

size: few
J: TRBJ2-1
V: TRBV15
CDR3: ATSRDGRKRGNEQF

size: medium-sized
J: TRBJ2-7
V: TRBV9
CDR3: ATGQGFGEQY

size: -
J: TRBJ2-3
V: TRBV9
CDR3: ASSVAWGETDTQY

size: medium-sized
J: TRBJ2-2
V: TRBV11-3
CDR3: ASSPFQATNTGELF

size: large
J: TRBJ2-6
V: TRBV6-8
CDR3: ASSRGVSGANVLT

size: -
J: TRBJ1-2
V: TRBV11-3
CDR3: ASSPLTGTLGSGYT

size: few
J: TRBJ1-4
V: TRBV6-8
CDR3: ASSYRGNEKLF

size: medium-sized
J: TRBJ2-7
V: TRBV6-8
CDR3: AISRDRAGYEQY

size: large
J: TRBJ1-2
V: TRBV6-8
CDR3: ASSDSGSEGSYGYT

size: few
J: TRBJ1-1
V: TRBV11-3
CDR3: ASSLGVGTGRSV

size: few
J: TRBJ2-7
V: TRBV9
CDR3: ASSVEAEDEQY

size: few
J: TRBJ1-1
V: TRBV6-8
CDR3: ASSTSGNRAF

size: few
J: TRBJ2-6
V: TRBV19
CDR3: ASSDDRGSISGANVLT

size: -
J: TRBJ1-4
V: TRBV18
CDR3: ASFYTGKEYFYEKLF

size: few
J: TRBJ2-1
V: TRBV11-3
CDR3: ASSLDRNYNEQF

size: medium-sized
J: TRBJ2-1
V: TRBV9
CDR3: ASSVEDSSYNEQF

size: medium-sized
J: TRBJ1-5
V: TRBV1
CDR3: ASSQERSNQPQH

size: -
J: TRBJ1-1
V: TRBV29-1
CDR3: SVAQNGAEAF

size: medium-sized
J: TRBJ1-1
V: TRBV9
CDR3: ASSVAGNTEAF

size: -
J: TRBJ2-7
V: TRBV23-1
CDR3: ASSPRAGFSYEQY

size: -
J: TRBJ2-7
V: TRBV11-3
CDR3: ASSQGGAFYEQY

size: few
J: TRBJ2-3
V: TRBV28
CDR3: ASSLPLAGGLGAQY

size: -
J: TRBJ1-1
V: TRBV11-3
CDR3: ASSLGASNTEAF

size: -
J: TRBJ2-7
V: TRBV19
CDR3: ASSSIEGLIYEQY

size: -
J: TRBJ2-2
V: TRBV19
CDR3: ASSTRTSGGPGTGELF